This TCR beta chain was captured in a study of T cell responses to AZD1222 COVID-19 vaccine. Study information: Second doses were pooled across both intervals (about 4 or about 12 weeks).

The assay was immunoSEQ multiplex PCR, and TCRdb's table has in-frame clones only and misses some. The repertoire holds around 100,000 clones, with around nine tenths as singletons. This clone was recorded only once. Germline lookup yields CDR1 LGHNA and CDR2 YSLEER. V lost 1 base to trimming and J lost 2 bases, with 9 bases between them. There are 14 residues in the CDR3. The chain combines TRBV4-3 with TRBJ2-7, with D perhaps matching TRBD2 (6 bases). The specimen was peripheral blood, collected on day 0 of AZD1222 vaccination. This receptor was identified in an adult in good health. CDR3 DNA: TGCGCCAGCAGCCAAGCTAGACTAGCCTACGAGCAGTACTTC. Translation: CASSQARLAYEQYF.